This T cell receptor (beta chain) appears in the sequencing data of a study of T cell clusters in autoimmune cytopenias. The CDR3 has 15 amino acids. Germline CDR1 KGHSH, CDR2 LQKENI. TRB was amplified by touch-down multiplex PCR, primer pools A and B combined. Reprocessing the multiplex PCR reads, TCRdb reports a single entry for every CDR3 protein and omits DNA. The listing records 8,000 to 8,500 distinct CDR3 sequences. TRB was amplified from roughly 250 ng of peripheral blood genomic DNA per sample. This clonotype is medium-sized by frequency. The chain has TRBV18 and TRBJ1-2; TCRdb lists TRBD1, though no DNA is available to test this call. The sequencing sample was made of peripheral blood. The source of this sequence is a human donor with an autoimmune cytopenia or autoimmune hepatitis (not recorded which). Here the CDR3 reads CASSPSFGGDYGYTF.